A single sample is the source of the 26 T cell receptor beta chains below, sequenced in a study of T cell changes during pregnancy in multiple sclerosis. Measured with immunoSEQ multiplex PCR; TCRdb has only the in-frame clones, and not every one. This sample has approximately 99,000 clones, with over 75% found just once. Sequences were derived from peripheral blood, sampled in the second trimester of pregnancy. The source is a female donor in good health, enrolled as a control in a pregnancy study.

This chain connects TRBV6-1 to TRBJ2-7, with D perhaps matching TRBD1 (6 bases). The CDR3 totals 17 residues. Germline assignment: CDR1 MNHNS and CDR2 SASEGT. Trimming pared 1 base from V and 1 base from J, leaving 17 bases between. The CDR3 reads CASSEGHHRVGSYEQYF. The CDR3 nucleotides are TGTGCCAGCAGTGAAGGACACCACAGGGTTGGGTCCTACGAGCAGTACTTC.

This chain links TRBV18 with TRBJ2-2; TRBD2 matches at 7 bases. Germline V gene lookup returns CDR1 KGHSH and CDR2 LQKENI. The CDR3 extends over 15 amino acids. The J segment lost 6 bases and the V segment lost 3 bases, leaving 7 bases of the junction unmatched. CDR3 region: CASSPNVSGSGELFF. DNA of the CDR3: TGTGCCAGCTCACCGAACGTTAGCGGGTCCGGGGAGCTGTTTTTT.

This chain connects TRBV5-4 to TRBJ2-7; D remains ambiguous. The germline V gene has CDR1 SGHNT and CDR2 YYREEE (reference sequence). Between the trimmed V and J ends, which lost 6 bases and 6 bases, there was a span of 22 bases. This CDR3 has 15 residues. The CDR3 bases are TGTGCCAGCACCGAGAGGCAAGGCCCCCTAGGCGAGCAGTACTTC. Amino acid sequence: CASTERQGPLGEQYF.

The chain carries TRBV27 and TRBJ2-3, with unresolved D. The CDR3 is 13 residues long. V lost 0 bases and J 4 bases, leaving 5 bases between the germline ends. Germline CDR1 and CDR2: MNHEY and SMNVEV (reference sequence). The CDR3 protein is CASSLSRPDTQYF. DNA for the CDR3: TGTGCCAGCAGTTTATCGCGGCCAGATACGCAGTATTTT.

The gene calls are TRBV25-1 and TRBJ2-3, with D possibly matching TRBD1 (5 bases). Germline V CDR1 and CDR2: MGHDK, SYGVNS. This CDR3 has 14 residues. The germline V and J ends were trimmed by 1 base and 3 bases, with 8 bases remaining between them. CDR3 in DNA: TGTGCCAGCAGTGAATTTAAGGGGACAGATACGCAGTATTTT. Encoded protein: CASSEFKGTDTQYF. Supplemented by reference TRBV25-1 and TRBJ2-3, the full variable domain reads EADIYQTPRYLVIGTGKKITLECSQTMGHDKMYWYQQDPGMELHLIHYSYGVNSTEKGDLSSESTVSRIRTEHFPLTLESARPSHTSQYLCASSEFKGTDTQYFGPGTRLTVL.

This chain links TRBV27 with TRBJ2-1; possibly TRBD2 for D (7 bases). V lost 6 bases and J 4 bases, leaving 22 bases between the germline ends. Germline loops: CDR1 MNHEY, CDR2 SMNVEV (reference sequence). The CDR3 has 17 amino acids. The DNA of the CDR3 is TGTGCCAGCAGCCCTAGGGGGGGTTCCACCTTATACAATGAGCAGTTCTTC. This translates into CASSPRGGSTLYNEQFF.

V and J are TRBV6-5 and TRBJ2-1, with 7 bases matching TRBD1. The germline gives CDR1 MNHEY, CDR2 SVGAGI. V shed 4 bases and J 10 bases; nucleotides not matched to a gene: 7. This CDR3 contains 13 residues. The chain's CDR3 is CASSWEQGREQFF. DNA of the CDR3: TGTGCCAGCAGTTGGGAACAGGGGCGGGAGCAGTTCTTC.

The V gene is TRBV6-5, the J gene TRBJ2-3, with TRBD1 as a possible D gene (6 bases). Trimming pared 2 bases from V and 0 bases from J, leaving 12 bases between. The CDR3 is 16 residues long. Germline V lookup: CDR1 MNHEY, CDR2 SVGAGI. The CDR3 sequence: CASSYGTTGSTDTQYF. In DNA form, the CDR3 reads TGTGCCAGCAGTTACGGGACAACAGGTAGCACAGATACGCAGTATTTT.

The chain has TRBV28 and TRBJ1-3; D is perhaps TRBD1 (5 bases). Germline values: CDR1 MDHEN, CDR2 SYDVKM. The CDR3 length is 14 residues. Trimming left V 3 bases short and J 0 bases short, with 6 bases between. CDR3 amino acids: CASSLGGSGNTIYF. The CDR3 nucleotides are TGTGCCAGCAGTTTGGGGGGCTCTGGAAACACCATATATTTT. Variable domain in full (rest from reference TRBV28 and TRBJ1-3): DVKVTQSSRYLVKRTGEKVFLECVQDMDHENMFWYRQDPGLGLRLIYFSYDVKMKEKGDIPEGYSVSREKKERFSLILESASTNQTSMYLCASSLGGSGNTIYFGEGSWLTVV.

The V call is TRBV7-9, the J call TRBJ2-7, with 7 nucleotides matching TRBD1. The CDR3 consists of 14 residues. Germline V gene sequence: CDR1 SEHNR, CDR2 FQNEAQ (reference sequence). The ends lost 5 bases at V and 3 bases at J; junction bases unmatched: 7. CDR3 region: CASSRTGMDYEQYF. CDR3 bases: TGTGCCAGCAGCAGGACAGGAATGGACTACGAGCAGTACTTC. Full variable domain (outside the CDR3, taken from reference TRBV7-9 and TRBJ2-7): DTGVSQNPRHKITKRGQNVTFRCDPISEHNRLYWYRQTLGQGPEFLTYFQNEAQLEKSRLLSDRFSAERPKGSFSTLEIQRTEQGDSAMYLCASSRTGMDYEQYFGPGTRLTVT.

A word on this clone: Other DNA sequences in the same sample also yield this CDR3. The V call is TRBV15, the J call TRBJ2-7; no clear D. Trimming shortened V by 1 base and J by 4 bases, and 8 bases separated the two germline ends. The CDR3 contains 13 residues. Germline CDR1 and CDR2: LNHNV and YYDKDF (reference sequence). CDR3 bases: TGTGCCACCAGCAGAGGCACGAGTTACGAGCAGTACTTC. Translating it yields CATSRGTSYEQYF.

The V gene is TRBV9, the J gene TRBJ2-5; perhaps TRBD2 as D (5 bases). Germline V gene lookup returns CDR1 SGDLS and CDR2 YYNGEE. CDR3 length: 14 amino acids. Trimming removed 0 bases at V and 2 bases at J, with 8 bases between. Here the CDR3 reads CASSVGPGQETQYF. The CDR3 nucleotides read TGTGCCAGCAGCGTAGGGCCGGGGCAAGAGACCCAGTACTTC.

The chain links TRBV5-1 to TRBJ1-1; 7 nucleotides align to TRBD1. With 7 bases clipped from V and 4 bases from J, the junction kept 4 bases outside the gene matches. Germline lookup yields CDR1 SGHRS and CDR2 YFSETQ. This CDR3 has 12 residues. In nucleotides, the CDR3 is TGCGCCAGCGGCAGGGGGGCCACTGAAGCTTTCTTT. This sequence encodes CASGRGATEAFF.

A few counts support this clone. The chain has TRBV15 and TRBJ2-7; a possible D gene is TRBD1 (5 bases). Germline values: CDR1 LNHNV, CDR2 YYDKDF (reference sequence). The CDR3 spans 14 residues. Between the trimmed V and J ends, which lost 5 bases and 1 base, there was a span of 12 bases. The CDR3, as DNA: TGTGCCACCAGCCCCTACAGGAGATCCTACGAGCAGTACTTC. This sequence encodes CATSPYRRSYEQYF.

Only one count was recorded for this clone. The chain recombines TRBV6-5 with TRBJ2-7, with D maybe TRBD1 (5 bases). V was cut by 5 bases and J by 5 bases, with 19 bases left in between. CDR3 size: 15 residues. The V gene's germline CDR1 is MNHEY and CDR2 SVGAGI. The CDR3 reads CASSAVGPPINEQYF. CDR3 nucleotides: TGTGCCAGCAGTGCAGTGGGGCCCCCGATCAACGAGCAGTACTTC.

The chain joins TRBV5-1 to TRBJ1-6; D is perhaps TRBD1 (5 bases). The length of the CDR3 is 14 residues. Germline assignment: CDR1 SGHRS and CDR2 YFSETQ. Deletions cut 0 bases from V and 10 bases from J, with 11 bases between. CDR3 sequence: CASSLGGAQSPLHF. CDR3 sequence (DNA): TGCGCCAGCAGCTTGGGTGGGGCGCAATCACCCCTCCACTTT.

As concerns this clone: The sample contains more than one DNA sequence encoding this CDR3. The chain has TRBV30 and TRBJ2-1; TRBD2 matches 13 bases. This CDR3 is 19 amino acids long. The trim removed 3 bases at V and 2 bases at J, leaving 13 bases unmatched. CDR1 and CDR2 from the germline V gene are GTSNPN and SVGIG (reference sequence). The CDR3 protein is CAWSRDRGTSGRAYNEQFF. In nucleotides, the CDR3 is TGTGCCTGGAGCCGGGACAGGGGAACTAGCGGGAGGGCCTACAATGAGCAGTTCTTC.

This clone was picked up one time. The CDR3 nucleotides read TGTGCCAGCAGTCCGGGGACTTACGAGCAGTACTTC. Translating gives CASSPGTYEQYF. The rearrangement joins TRBV28 to TRBJ2-7, with a tentative D call TRBD2 (6 bases). The CDR3 extends over 12 amino acids. V was trimmed by 5 bases and J by 4 bases, leaving 9 bases between them. Germline-derived CDR1 and CDR2 are MDHEN and SYDVKM.

Written as DNA, the CDR3 is TGTGCCAGCAGTGACCCTCGGACAGGGGGGACCTATGGCTACACCTTC. Its translation: CASSDPRTGGTYGYTF. The V call is TRBV25-1, the J call TRBJ1-2, with TRBD1 identical over 10 bases. The CDR3 covers 16 residues. V gave up 3 bases and J gave up 4 bases; unmatched junction bases: 8. Germline V gene lookup returns CDR1 MGHDK and CDR2 SYGVNS.

This clone was seen only once. This chain joins TRBV5-1 and TRBJ2-1; no definite D call. Germline CDR1 SGHRS, CDR2 YFSETQ. The CDR3 totals 12 residues. V dropped 0 bases and J dropped 9 bases, with 7 bases sitting between them. The DNA for the CDR3 is TGCGCCAGCAGCTTGGGAGTGGTTGAGCAGTTCTTC. Translation: CASSLGVVEQFF.

This clone was seen only once. The V gene is TRBV11-2, the J gene TRBJ1-2, with D uncertain. The V end lost 5 bases, the J end lost 6 bases, and 7 bases lay between the germline ends. The CDR3 has 11 residues. Per the germline V gene, CDR1 is SGHAT and CDR2 is FQNNGV. In nucleotides, the CDR3 is TGTGCCAGCAGCCCCGGGGATGGCTACACCTTC. Its translation is CASSPGDGYTF.

The chain employs TRBV5-1 and TRBJ2-1, with a tentative D call TRBD1 (6 bases). Trimming stripped 4 bases from V and 0 bases from J, with 14 bases between. The CDR3 contains 16 residues. From germline, CDR1 is SGHRS and CDR2 YFSETQ. CDR3 sequence: CASSPGQSSSYNEQFF. The CDR3, as DNA: TGCGCCAGCAGCCCAGGACAGTCGAGCTCCTACAATGAGCAGTTCTTC.

This chain joins TRBV14 and TRBJ1-3, with 8 bases that match TRBD1. J lost 3 bases, V lost 4 bases, and 5 bases had no gene match. Germline CDR1 and CDR2: SGHDN and FVKESK. The CDR3 is 15 residues long. CDR3 residues: CASSLVDRVGNTIYF. In DNA form, the CDR3 reads TGTGCCAGCAGCCTCGTGGACAGGGTTGGAAACACCATATATTTT.

Here the CDR3 reads CASSLLSTGDTQYF. DNA of the CDR3: TGTGCCAGCAGCTTACTATCGACAGGGGATACGCAGTATTTT. This rearrangement joins TRBV13 to TRBJ2-3, with 7 nucleotides matching TRBD1. Losses at the gene ends were 2 bases for V and 6 bases for J; bases not matched to a gene: 5. CDR3 length equals 14 residues. Germline values: CDR1 PRHDT, CDR2 FYEKMQ (reference sequence).

The rearrangement uses TRBV7-9 and TRBJ2-1; D might be TRBD2 (5 bases). The CDR3 contains 13 residues. Germline V gene lookup returns CDR1 SEHNR and CDR2 FQNEAQ (reference sequence). V was shortened by 5 bases and J by 8 bases, with 13 bases between the two germline ends. The CDR3 bases are TGTGCCAGCAGCCGGACTGACGCCGATGAGCAGTTCTTC. It specifies CASSRTDADEQFF. The complete variable domain, with remaining parts taken from reference TRBV7-9 and TRBJ2-1, reads DTGVSQNPRHKITKRGQNVTFRCDPISEHNRLYWYRQTLGQGPEFLTYFQNEAQLEKSRLLSDRFSAERPKGSFSTLEIQRTEQGDSAMYLCASSRTDADEQFFGPGTRLTVL.

The chain links TRBV5-1 to TRBJ1-1; TRBD1 aligns across 7 bases. The germline V gene encodes CDR1 SGHRS and CDR2 YFSETQ. The CDR3 is made up of 15 amino acids. Unmatched junction bases numbered 4, after V lost 1 base and J lost 1 base. The CDR3 sequence: CASSLIRGANTEAFF. As DNA, the CDR3 is TGCGCCAGCAGCTTGATCAGGGGGGCGAACACTGAAGCTTTCTTT. The full variable domain, with the rest looked up from reference TRBV5-1 and TRBJ1-1, is KAGVTQTPRYLIKTRGQQVTLSCSPISGHRSVSWYQQTPGQGLQFLFEYFSETQRNKGNFPGRFSGRQFSNSRSEMNVSTLELGDSALYLCASSLIRGANTEAFFGQGTRLTVV.